These 14 T cell receptor beta chains originate from one sample sequenced in a study of blood T cells in healthy people across ages. The use of a sample-barcoded 5' primer and a J-beta primer mix characterized a second PCR of roughly 6 to 11 cycles. Using its own MiXCR run on the 5' RACE reads, TCRdb lists one record per CDR3 protein. The sample holds about 760,000 distinct CDR3 sequences; more than 50% are singletons and the top ten take 20% to 30%. Material: blood. The receptors shown here come from a man aged 40-49 years in good health.

The rearrangement links TRBV2 to TRBJ2-7; TRBD1 or TRBD2 may be the D gene (5 bases each). Near its end, the DNA agrees better with TRBJ2-5, so the J call may be wrong. The germline gives CDR1 SNHLY, CDR2 FYNNEI. CDR3 length: 13 amino acids. The CDR3 DNA reads TGTGCCAGCGGAACTCCCTGGGGGGAGACCCAGTACTTC. It is translated as CASGTPWGETQYF.

The chain uses TRBV6-5 and TRBJ2-7; tentatively, D is TRBD2 (5 bases). Trimming shortened V by 5 bases and J by 3 bases, and 17 bases separated the two germline ends. In germline, CDR1 is MNHEY, CDR2 SVGAGI. This CDR3 comprises 15 residues. This chain's CDR3 is CASSTLASPNYEQYF. As DNA, the CDR3 is TGTGCCAGCAGTACTTTAGCTAGCCCCAACTACGAGCAGTACTTC.

The chain uses TRBV5-5 and TRBJ2-1; TRBD2 agrees at 8 bases. The CDR3 contains 16 residues. Per the germline V gene, CDR1 is SGHKS and CDR2 is YYEKEE (reference sequence). Trimming cost V 3 bases and J 6 bases; bases outside gene matches: 11. CDR3 in DNA: TGTGCCAGCAGCTCACCCTTTACGGGAGGGCCCAATGAGCAGTTCTTC. Translating gives CASSSPFTGGPNEQFF.

The table lists this clonotype with a count of one. The CDR3 loop is CASSFRGGAAGANVLTF. CDR3 nucleotide sequence: TGTGCCAGCAGCTTCCGCGGAGGGGCGGCTGGGGCCAACGTCCTGACTTTC. The chain recombines TRBV7-2 with TRBJ2-6; a weak D match, TRBD2 (6 bases). The germline V and J ends were trimmed by 3 bases and 2 bases, with 14 bases remaining between them. The CDR3 covers 17 residues. Germline lookup yields CDR1 SGHTA and CDR2 FQGNSA.

This rearrangement joins TRBV3-1 to TRBJ1-5; D is uncertain. The CDR3 has 14 residues. Per germline, CDR1 LGHDT and CDR2 YNNKEL (reference sequence). V lost 0 bases and J lost 3, with 6 bases in between. CDR3 in amino acids: CASSQDRNNQPQHF. Here the CDR3 DNA reads TGTGCCAGCAGCCAAGACAGAAACAATCAGCCCCAGCATTTT.

The rearrangement joins TRBV7-9 to TRBJ1-2, with D possibly TRBD1 on 5 matching bases. The CDR3 runs 15 residues. CDR1 SEHNR and CDR2 FQNEAQ come from the germline V gene (reference sequence). Trimming shortened V by 5 bases and J by 4 bases, and 17 bases separated the two germline ends. CDR3: CASSPPQADFYGYTF. The DNA for the CDR3 is TGTGCCAGCAGCCCGCCACAGGCTGACTTCTATGGCTACACCTTC.

This chain joins TRBV6-2 or TRBV6-3 and TRBJ1-2; D gene ambiguous. V gave up 1 base and J gave up 6 bases, with 12 bases separating them. CDR3 length equals 14 residues. Germline V gene data show CDR1 as MNHEY and CDR2 as SVGEGT. CDR3 in amino acids: CASSYLRQLNGYTF. CDR3 DNA: TGTGCCAGCAGTTACTTGCGGCAGCTCAATGGCTACACCTTC.

This sequence joins TRBV28 and TRBJ2-5; weak D call: TRBD1 (5 bases). The CDR3 sequence is 15 residues long. V lost 2 bases, J lost 4 bases, and 14 bases lay in between. Germline V gene sequence: CDR1 MDHEN, CDR2 SYDVKM. CDR3 sequence (DNA): TGTGCCAGCAGTTTAGCGGTCAGGGTGGGAGAGACCCAGTACTTC. Its protein product is CASSLAVRVGETQYF.

The CDR3 spells CAIRAWGGSTDTQYF. CDR3 nucleotide sequence: TGTGCCATCCGAGCCTGGGGGGGATCCACAGATACGCAGTATTTT. This chain uses TRBV10-3 with TRBJ2-3; 7 bases line up with TRBD2. V trimming: 8 bases; J trimming: 2 bases; junction bases outside the gene matches: 10. Per germline, CDR1 ENHRY and CDR2 SYGVKD. This CDR3 has 15 residues.

The rearrangement joins TRBV6-5 to TRBJ2-3, with a tentative D call TRBD2 (6 bases). V lost 7 bases and J 2 bases, leaving 10 bases between the germline ends. Germline V lookup: CDR1 MNHEY, CDR2 SVGAGI. The CDR3 totals 13 residues. The CDR3 DNA is TGTGCCAGCACCCGGGGGTACACAGATACGCAGTATTTT. Protein sequence: CASTRGYTDTQYF.

With regard to this clonotype: The junction shows a germline mismatch at one end, possibly a read error. This sequence joins TRBV10-3 and TRBJ2-3; 8 bases fit TRBD2. The CDR3 is made up of 17 amino acids. Germline-derived CDR1 and CDR2 are ENHRY and SYGVKD. For the CDR3, the DNA is TGTGCCATCGGTGAGTCGACGGGGACTAGTAGTACAGATACGCAGTATTTT. Protein: CAIGESTGTSSTDTQYF.

The DNA of the CDR3 is TGCAGTGCTAGAGTCGGCGGCTATGGCTACACCTTC. Translation: CSARVGGYGYTF. This rearrangement joins TRBV20-1 to TRBJ1-2; D is unclear. V dropped 1 base and J dropped 4 bases, with 7 bases sitting between them. Germline CDR1 DFQATT, CDR2 SNEGSKA (reference sequence). This CDR3 has 12 amino acids.

This clonotype was observed a handful of times. The chain combines TRBV20-1 with TRBJ2-7; 9 bases map to TRBD1. V was pared by 0 bases and J by 2 bases, with 8 bases of the junction left unmatched. Germline V gene data show CDR1 as DFQATT and CDR2 as SNEGSKA (reference sequence). The CDR3 totals 16 residues. The CDR3 sequence: CSARDSGQGTTYEQYF. The CDR3 region has the DNA TGCAGTGCTAGAGATTCGGGACAGGGAACCACCTACGAGCAGTACTTC.

This chain connects TRBV9 to TRBJ2-5; 7 positions agree with TRBD2. Germline values: CDR1 SGDLS, CDR2 YYNGEE. Germline trimming cut 4 bases from V and 1 base from J; bases unmatched to any gene: 10. The CDR3 is made up of 16 amino acids. CDR3 bases: TGTGCCAGCAGCCCGAGGGCGGGGGTTTCCCAAGAGACCCAGTACTTC. Its protein product is CASSPRAGVSQETQYF.